The entry that follows covers one T cell receptor (beta chain) sequence. Its antigen is unknown. Trimming removed 5 bases from V and 7 bases from J, with 15 bases in between. This CDR3 contains 14 residues. CDR1 is MGHDK and CDR2 is SYGVNS in the germline V gene. Clones were sequenced by immunoSEQ multiplex PCR, and TCRdb holds only the in-frame ones, with some missing. Of around 130,000 clones listed, roughly 88% are singletons. This sample was included in a study of T cell responses to AZD1222 COVID-19 vaccine. Notes on the study in general: Vaccine-associated CD4 TCRs spanned spike, dominant at 160-218 and 743-854. Donors were mostly white British, more females; clonal diversity possibly underestimated. As reported, nearly half of all spike-specific TCRs target variant regions that are unmutated.

The TCR originated in an adult in good health. The sequencing here drew on peripheral blood, taken on day 0 of AZD1222 vaccination. J is TRBJ1-3 and V is TRBV25-1, with a weak D call TRBD1 (5 bases). CDR3 in amino acids: CASSTPGRWNTIYF. CDR3 nucleotides: TGTGCCAGCAGTACCCCGGGACGGTGGAACACCATATATTTT. Using reference TRBV25-1 and TRBJ1-3 for the parts outside the CDR3, the full variable domain is EADIYQTPRYLVIGTGKKITLECSQTMGHDKMYWYQQDPGMELHLIHYSYGVNSTEKGDLSSESTVSRIRTEHFPLTLESARPSHTSQYLCASSTPGRWNTIYFGEGSWLTVV.